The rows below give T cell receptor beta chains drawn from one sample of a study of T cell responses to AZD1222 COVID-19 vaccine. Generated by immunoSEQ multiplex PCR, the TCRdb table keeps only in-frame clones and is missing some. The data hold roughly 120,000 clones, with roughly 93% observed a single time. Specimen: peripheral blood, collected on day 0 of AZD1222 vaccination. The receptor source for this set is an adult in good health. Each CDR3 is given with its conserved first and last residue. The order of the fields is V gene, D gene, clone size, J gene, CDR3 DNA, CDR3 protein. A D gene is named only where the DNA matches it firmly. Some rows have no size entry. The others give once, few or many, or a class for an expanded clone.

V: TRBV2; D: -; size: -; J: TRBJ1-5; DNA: TGTGCCAGCAGTGAAGACCTGCTCACTCCCGGGGGGGGCAATCAGCCCCAGCATTTT; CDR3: CASSEDLLTPGGGNQPQHF
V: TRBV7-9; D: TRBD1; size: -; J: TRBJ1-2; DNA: TGTGCCAGCAGCTTTACAACGGGACAGGGTCCCTATGGCTACACCTTC; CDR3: CASSFTTGQGPYGYTF
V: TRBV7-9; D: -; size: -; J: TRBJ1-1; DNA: TGTGCCAGCAGCTTAGGGCACGGGGGGAACACTGAAGCTTTCTTT; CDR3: CASSLGHGGNTEAFF
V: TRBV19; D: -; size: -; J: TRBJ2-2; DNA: TGTGCCAGTAATCAGGGTGCGAACACCGGGGAGCTGTTTTTT; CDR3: CASNQGANTGELFF
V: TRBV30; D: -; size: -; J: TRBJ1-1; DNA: TGTGCCTGGAGTAGGGTGAACACTGAAGCTTTCTTT; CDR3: CAWSRVNTEAFF
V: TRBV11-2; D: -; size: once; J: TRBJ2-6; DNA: TGTGCCAGCAGCGTAGCAGGGGCTGGGGCCAACGTCCTGACTTTC; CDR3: CASSVAGAGANVLTF
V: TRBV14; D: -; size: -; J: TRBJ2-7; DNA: TGTGCCAGCAGCCCCGTGGTTAGCTCCTACGAGCAGTACTTC; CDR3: CASSPVVSSYEQYF
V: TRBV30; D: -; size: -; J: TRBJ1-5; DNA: TGTGCCTGGAGCCAGGGACGGAGCAATCAGCCCCAGCATTTT; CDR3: CAWSQGRSNQPQHF
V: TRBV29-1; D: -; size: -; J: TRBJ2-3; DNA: TGCAGCGTTTTAGCGGAGGAGATGGCAGATACGCAGTATTTT; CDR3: CSVLAEEMADTQYF
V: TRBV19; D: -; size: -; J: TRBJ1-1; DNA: TGTGCCAGTAGCCCCGGGACCCTGGGGACTGAAGCTTTCTTT; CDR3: CASSPGTLGTEAFF
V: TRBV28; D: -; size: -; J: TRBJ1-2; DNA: TGTGCCAGCAGTCCTGGCAGTGGGGGGCGAGCTAACTATGGCTACACCTTC; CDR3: CASSPGSGGRANYGYTF
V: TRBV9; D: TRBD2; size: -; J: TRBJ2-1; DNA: TGTGCCAGACTAGCGGGAGGCAGTCGGCCCTGTGAGCAGTTCTTC; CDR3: CARLAGGSRPCEQFF
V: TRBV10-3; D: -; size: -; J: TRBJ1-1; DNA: TGTGCCATCGGGAGTTCGAAGAACACTGAAGCTTTCTTT; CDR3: CAIGSSKNTEAFF
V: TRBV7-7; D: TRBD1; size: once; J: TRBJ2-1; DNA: TGTGCTAGCAGCTCAGACAGGGGAGAGCAGTTCTTC; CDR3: CASSSDRGEQFF
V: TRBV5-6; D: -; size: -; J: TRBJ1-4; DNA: TGTGCCAGCAGCTTGGCCGTTAATGAAAAACTGTTTTTT; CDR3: CASSLAVNEKLFF
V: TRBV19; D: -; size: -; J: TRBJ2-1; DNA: TGTGCCAGTAGTATCGCAGGGGGGATGGCTTACAATGAGCAGTTCTTC; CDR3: CASSIAGGMAYNEQFF
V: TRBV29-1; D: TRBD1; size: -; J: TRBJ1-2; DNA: TGCAGCGTCGTGGACAGGGATGGGTATGGCTACACCTTC; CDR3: CSVVDRDGYGYTF
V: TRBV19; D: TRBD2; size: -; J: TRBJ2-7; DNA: TGTGCCAGTAGTATCTTCCTAGCGGGCTCCTACGAGCAGTACTTC; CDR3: CASSIFLAGSYEQYF
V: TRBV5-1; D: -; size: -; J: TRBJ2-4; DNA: TGCGCCAGCAGCTTAGGAGCCAAAAACATTCAGTACTTC; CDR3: CASSLGAKNIQYF
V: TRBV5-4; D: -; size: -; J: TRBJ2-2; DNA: TGTGCCAGCAGCCAACCAAGGGGAAACACCGGGGAGCTGTTTTTT; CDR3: CASSQPRGNTGELFF
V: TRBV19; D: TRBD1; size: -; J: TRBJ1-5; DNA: TGTGCCAGTAGTTCGGGACAGGGTGGTCAGCCCCAGCATTTT; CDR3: CASSSGQGGQPQHF
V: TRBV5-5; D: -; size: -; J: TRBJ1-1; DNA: TGTGCCAGCAGCTTGGCAGTGAACACTGAAGCTTTCTTT; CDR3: CASSLAVNTEAFF
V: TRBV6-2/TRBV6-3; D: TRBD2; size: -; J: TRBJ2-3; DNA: TGTGCCAGCAGTTACGATATCAATGGACTAGCGGGAGCAATCGCAGATACGCAGTATTTT; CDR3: CASSYDINGLAGAIADTQYF
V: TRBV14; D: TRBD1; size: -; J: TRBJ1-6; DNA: TGTGCCAGCAGCCAAGCGACGGGACAGCAGAATTCACCCCTCCACTTT; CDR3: CASSQATGQQNSPLHF
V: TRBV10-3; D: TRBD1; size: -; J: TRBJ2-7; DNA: TGTGCCATCAGTGGACCGGGACAGGGACCTAATTACTCCTACGAGCAGTACTTC; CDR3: CAISGPGQGPNYSYEQYF
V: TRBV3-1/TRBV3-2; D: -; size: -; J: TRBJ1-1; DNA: TGTGCCAGCAGCCAGCCGCAGCGAGTGAACACTGAAGCTTTCTTT; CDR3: CASSQPQRVNTEAFF
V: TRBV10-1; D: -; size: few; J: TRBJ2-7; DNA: TGCGCCAGCAGTCCCGACAGTTACTACGAGCAGTACTTC; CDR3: CASSPDSYYEQYF
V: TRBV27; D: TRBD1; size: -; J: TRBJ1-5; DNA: TGTGCCAGCAGTTCCGGGACAGCCTCGGCCCAGCATTTT; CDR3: CASSSGTASAQHF
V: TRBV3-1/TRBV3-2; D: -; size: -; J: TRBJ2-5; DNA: TGTGCCAGCAGCCAAGCGAGCCAGGAGACCCAGTACTTC; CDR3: CASSQASQETQYF
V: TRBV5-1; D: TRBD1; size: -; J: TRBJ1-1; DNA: TGCGCCAGCAGCGCCCCCGGGACAGGGGCGACTGAAGCTTTCTTT; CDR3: CASSAPGTGATEAFF
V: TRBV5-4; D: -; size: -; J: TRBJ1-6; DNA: TGTGCCAGCAGCCCACAGGGACGGGATAATTCACCCCTCCACTTT; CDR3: CASSPQGRDNSPLHF
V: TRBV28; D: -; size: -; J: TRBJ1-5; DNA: TGTGCCAGCAGTTTGGGTTTCAATCAGCCCCAGCATTTT; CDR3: CASSLGFNQPQHF
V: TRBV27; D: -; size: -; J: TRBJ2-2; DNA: TGTGCCAGCAGCCGCGCCTGGGGGGAGCTGTTTTTT; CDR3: CASSRAWGELFF
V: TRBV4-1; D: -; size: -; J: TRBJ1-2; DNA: TGCGCCAGCAGCCAACCCCGGGCAGGGGCCTATGGCTACACCTTC; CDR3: CASSQPRAGAYGYTF
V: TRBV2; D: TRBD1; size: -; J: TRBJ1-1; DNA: TGTGCCAGCAGTGAAGCCGGGACAGGGGGGGGCACTGAAGCTTTCTTT; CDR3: CASSEAGTGGGTEAFF
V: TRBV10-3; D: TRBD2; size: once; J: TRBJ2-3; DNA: TGTGCCACCCAACTAGCGGGAGATGTCACAGATACGCAGTATTTT; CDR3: CATQLAGDVTDTQYF
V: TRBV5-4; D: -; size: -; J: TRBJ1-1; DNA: TGTGCCAGCAGCTTAGACCTCGGGACAATGAACACTGAAGCTTTCTTT; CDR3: CASSLDLGTMNTEAFF
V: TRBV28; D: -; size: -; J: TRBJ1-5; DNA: TGTGCCAGCAGTTTATGGGCAGGCGGTAATCAGCCCCAGCATTTT; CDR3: CASSLWAGGNQPQHF
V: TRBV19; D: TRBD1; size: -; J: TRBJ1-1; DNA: TGTGCCAGTAAAGGGGGCGCACGGATGAACACTGAAGCTTTCTTT; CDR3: CASKGGARMNTEAFF
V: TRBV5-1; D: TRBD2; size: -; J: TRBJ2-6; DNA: TGCGCCAGCAGCCCCACGGGGGGTGGTGGGGCCAACGTCCTGACTTTC; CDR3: CASSPTGGGGANVLTF
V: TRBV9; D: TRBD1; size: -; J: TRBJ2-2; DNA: TGTGCCAGCAGCGGGACAGGGAGGTTCGGGGAGCTGTTTTTT; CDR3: CASSGTGRFGELFF
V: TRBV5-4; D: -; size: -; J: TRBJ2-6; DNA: TGTGCCAGCAGCCCACAGGGTTGGATCTCTGGGGCCAACGTCCTGACTTTC; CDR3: CASSPQGWISGANVLTF
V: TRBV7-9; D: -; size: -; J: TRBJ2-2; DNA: TGTGCCAGCAGCTCTACAGACACCGGGGAGCTGTTTTTT; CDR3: CASSSTDTGELFF
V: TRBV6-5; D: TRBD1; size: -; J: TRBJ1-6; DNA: TGTGCCAGCAGCCCGACAGGGGACAATTCACCCCTCCACTTT; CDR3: CASSPTGDNSPLHF
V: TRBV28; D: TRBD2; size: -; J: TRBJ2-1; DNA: TGTGCCAGCAGTTTATTGGTACGGCTAGCGGGAGGGCCCAAGTACAATGAGCAGTTCTTC; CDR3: CASSLLVRLAGGPKYNEQFF
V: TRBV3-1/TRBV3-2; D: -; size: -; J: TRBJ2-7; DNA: TGTGCCAGCAGCCGGAGAAGCTCGAGTGGGTACGAGCAGTACTTC; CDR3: CASSRRSSSGYEQYF
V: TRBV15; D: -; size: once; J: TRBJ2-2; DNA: TGTGCCACCCGTAGACGGAGGGACACCGGGGAGCTGTTTTTT; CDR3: CATRRRRDTGELFF
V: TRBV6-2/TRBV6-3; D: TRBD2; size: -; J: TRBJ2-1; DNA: TGTGCCAGCAGTTACCCTGGACTAGCGGGAGCTCTCGAGCAGTTCTTC; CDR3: CASSYPGLAGALEQFF
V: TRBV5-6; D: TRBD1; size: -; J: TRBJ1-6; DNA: TGTGCCAGCAGCTATGACGTACAGGGGGTCTCACCCCTCCACTTT; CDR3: CASSYDVQGVSPLHF
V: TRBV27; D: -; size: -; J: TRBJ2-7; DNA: TGTGCCAGCAGTTTATCTGGGAGCGAGCAGTACTTC; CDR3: CASSLSGSEQYF
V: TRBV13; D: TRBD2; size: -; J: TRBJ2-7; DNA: TGTGCCCGCCGCCCCGCGGGTAGCGGGGTCGACGAGCAGTACTTC; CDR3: CARRPAGSGVDEQYF
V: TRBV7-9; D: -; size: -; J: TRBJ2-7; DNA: TGTGCCAGCAGCTCCCTCCCATCACCTTCCTACGAGCAGTACTTC; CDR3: CASSSLPSPSYEQYF
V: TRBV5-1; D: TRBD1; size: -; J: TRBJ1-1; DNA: TGCGCCAGCAGCTCCTCGACAGGGGCTGGAACTGAAGCTTTCTTT; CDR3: CASSSSTGAGTEAFF
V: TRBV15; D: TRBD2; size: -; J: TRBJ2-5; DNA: TGTGCCACCAGCCCGCGCCCCTCAAGCCCTAGCGGGAGTGAGGAGACCCAGTACTTC; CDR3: CATSPRPSSPSGSEETQYF